This is a list of T cell receptor beta chains from one sample in a study of T cells in narcolepsy. Data came from immunoSEQ multiplex PCR; TCRdb stores just in-frame clones and leaves some out. Among fewer than 40,000 clones listed, roughly four fifths were seen once. The specimen was CD45RA- memory CD4+ T cells from PBMCs. Source of these receptors: a human donor with narcolepsy. Each CDR3 is given with its conserved first and last residue. Each record gives: D gene, J gene, V gene, clone size, CDR3 DNA, CDR3 protein. A D gene is named only where the DNA matches it firmly. The size entry is marked missing in some rows and otherwise reads once, few, many or a size class.

>.|TRBJ1-6|TRBV2|.
TGTGCCAGCGGGGCGGAGAGGGCCCTAAGGTCACCCCTCCACTTT
CASGAERALRSPLHF
>.|TRBJ2-3|TRBV13|.
TGTGCCAGCAGCCCACAGGGTACAGATACGCAGTATTTT
CASSPQGTDTQYF
>.|TRBJ1-5|TRBV2|.
TGTGCCAGCAGTGAAGAAGCAGGACAGCCCCAGCATTTT
CASSEEAGQPQHF
>.|TRBJ1-5|TRBV28|.
TGTGCCAGCAGTCCGATAGATCAGCCCCAGCATTTT
CASSPIDQPQHF
>TRBD1|TRBJ2-5|TRBV27|once
TGTGCCAGCAGTATCCGGGACAGCCAAGAGACCCAGTACTTC
CASSIRDSQETQYF
>.|TRBJ2-1|TRBV9|.
TGTGCCAGCAGCCCCCGGACCACACCGAACAATGAGCAGTTCTTC
CASSPRTTPNNEQFF
>.|TRBJ2-7|TRBV5-6|.
TGTGCCAGCAGCTTTCGCAGGAGCTCCTACGAGCAGTACTTC
CASSFRRSSYEQYF
>.|TRBJ1-5|TRBV7-3|.
TGTGCCAGCAGCTTAGGTCGGGATCAGCCCCAGCATTTT
CASSLGRDQPQHF
>TRBD1|TRBJ2-7|TRBV6-1|.
TGTGCCAGCAGTGCAGGGGGCAGCTACGAGCAGTACTTC
CASSAGGSYEQYF
>.|TRBJ1-5|TRBV6-5|.
TGTGCCAGCAGTTCACAGGACAATCAGCCCCAGCATTTT
CASSSQDNQPQHF
>TRBD1|TRBJ1-1|TRBV6-5|.
TGTGCCAGCAGTCCCGGACAGGTTGAAGCTTTCTTT
CASSPGQVEAFF
>.|TRBJ1-2|TRBV5-6|.
TGTGCCAGCAGCTTATCTTTCGGGGTGGGCTATGGCTACACCTTC
CASSLSFGVGYGYTF
>.|TRBJ1-2|TRBV15|.
TGTGCCACCAGCAGAGATGGTCAGGGAATGGGCTACACCTTC
CATSRDGQGMGYTF
>TRBD2|TRBJ2-1|TRBV28|.
TGTGCCAGCAGTTTGGGAGGGGCTAGCGGGAGGAGGTTGGGTGAGCAGTTCTTC
CASSLGGASGRRLGEQFF
>.|TRBJ2-2|TRBV5-5|.
TGTGCCAGCAGCTGGGTAGCCACAGCGAACACCGGGGAGCTGTTTTTT
CASSWVATANTGELFF
>TRBD1|TRBJ1-6|TRBV7-9|.
TGTGCCAGCAGCCCTCCGGACAGGGATATCTCACCCCTCCACTTT
CASSPPDRDISPLHF
>TRBD1|TRBJ2-7|TRBV6-6|.
TGTGCCAGCAGACATACCGGGACAGGGGACTACGAGCAGTACTTC
CASRHTGTGDYEQYF
>.|TRBJ1-2|TRBV29-1|.
TGCAGCGTTAGTGCGGCAGGGCGAGGCTACACCTTC
CSVSAAGRGYTF
>.|TRBJ2-5|TRBV11-2|.
TGTGCCAGCAGCTTACAAAGGTTACAAGAGACCCAGTACTTC
CASSLQRLQETQYF
>TRBD2|TRBJ2-3|TRBV27|.
TGTGCCAGCAGTTTCAGCGGGGGGACTAGCACAGATACGCAGTATTTT
CASSFSGGTSTDTQYF
>TRBD1|TRBJ1-2|TRBV6-1|.
TGTGCCATCAGTGACGGACAGGGCGGATTGGGAGGCTACACCTTC
CAISDGQGGLGGYTF